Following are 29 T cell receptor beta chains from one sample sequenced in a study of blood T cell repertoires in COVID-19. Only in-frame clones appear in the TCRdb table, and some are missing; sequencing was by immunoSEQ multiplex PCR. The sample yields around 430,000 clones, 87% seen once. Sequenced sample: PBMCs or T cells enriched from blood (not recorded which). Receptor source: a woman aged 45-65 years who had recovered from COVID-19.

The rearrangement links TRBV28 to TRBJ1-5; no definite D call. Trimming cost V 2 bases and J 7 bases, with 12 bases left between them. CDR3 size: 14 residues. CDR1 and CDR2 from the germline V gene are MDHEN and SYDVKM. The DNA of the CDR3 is TGTGCCAGCAGTTTAGGTCAGCGCCGGCAGCCCCAGCATTTT. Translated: CASSLGQRRQPQHF.

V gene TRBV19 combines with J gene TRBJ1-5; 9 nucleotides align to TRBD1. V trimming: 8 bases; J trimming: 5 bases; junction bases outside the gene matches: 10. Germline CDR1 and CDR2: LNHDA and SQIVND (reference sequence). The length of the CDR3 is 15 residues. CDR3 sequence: CASRAHRTGDQPQHF. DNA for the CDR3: TGTGCCAGTCGGGCCCACCGGACAGGGGATCAGCCCCAGCATTTT.

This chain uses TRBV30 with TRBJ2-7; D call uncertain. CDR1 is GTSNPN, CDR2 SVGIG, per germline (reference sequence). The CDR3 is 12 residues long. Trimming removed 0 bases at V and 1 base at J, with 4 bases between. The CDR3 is CAWSVHSYEQYF. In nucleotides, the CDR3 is TGTGCCTGGAGTGTACATTCCTACGAGCAGTACTTC.

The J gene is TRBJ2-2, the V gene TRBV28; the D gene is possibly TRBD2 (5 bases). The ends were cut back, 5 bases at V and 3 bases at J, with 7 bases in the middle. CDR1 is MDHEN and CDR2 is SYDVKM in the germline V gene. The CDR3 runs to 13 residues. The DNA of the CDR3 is TGTGCCAGCAGTCGGGGAGACACCGGGGAGCTGTTTTTT. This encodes CASSRGDTGELFF.

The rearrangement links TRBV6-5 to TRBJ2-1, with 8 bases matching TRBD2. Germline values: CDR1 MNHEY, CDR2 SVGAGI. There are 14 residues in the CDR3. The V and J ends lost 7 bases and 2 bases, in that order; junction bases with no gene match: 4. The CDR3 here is CASKVSGAYNEQFF. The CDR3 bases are TGTGCCAGCAAGGTTAGCGGGGCCTACAATGAGCAGTTCTTC.

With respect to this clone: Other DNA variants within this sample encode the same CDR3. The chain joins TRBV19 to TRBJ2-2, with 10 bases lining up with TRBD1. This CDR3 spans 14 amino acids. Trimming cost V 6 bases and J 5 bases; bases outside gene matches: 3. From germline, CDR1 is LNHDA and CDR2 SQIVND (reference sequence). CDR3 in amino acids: CASRGTGVTGELFF. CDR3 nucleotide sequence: TGTGCCAGTAGAGGGACAGGGGTGACCGGGGAGCTGTTTTTT.

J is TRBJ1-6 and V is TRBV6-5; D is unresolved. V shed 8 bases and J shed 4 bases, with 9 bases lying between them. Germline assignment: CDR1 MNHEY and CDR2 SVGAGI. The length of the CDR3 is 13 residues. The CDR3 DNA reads TGTGCCAGCGAGTCCTTATATAATTCACCCCTCCACTTT. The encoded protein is CASESLYNSPLHF.

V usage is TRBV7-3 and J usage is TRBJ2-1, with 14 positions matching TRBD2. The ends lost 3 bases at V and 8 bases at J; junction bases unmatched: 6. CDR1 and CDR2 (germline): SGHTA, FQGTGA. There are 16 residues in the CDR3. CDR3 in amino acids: CASSLTSGGATDEQFF. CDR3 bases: TGTGCCAGCAGCTTGACTAGCGGGGGGGCCACGGATGAGCAGTTCTTC. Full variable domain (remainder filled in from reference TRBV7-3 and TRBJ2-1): GAGVSQTPSNKVTEKGKYVELRCDPISGHTALYWYRQSLGQGPEFLIYFQGTGAADDSGLPNDRFFAVRPEGSVSTLKIQRTERGDSAVYLCASSLTSGGATDEQFFGPGTRLTVL.

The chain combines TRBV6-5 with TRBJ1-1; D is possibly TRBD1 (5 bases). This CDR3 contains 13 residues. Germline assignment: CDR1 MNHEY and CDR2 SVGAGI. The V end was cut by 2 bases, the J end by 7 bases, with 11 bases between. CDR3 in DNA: TGTGCCAGCAGTTACGGGGCAGGGTATGAAGCTTTCTTT. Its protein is CASSYGAGYEAFF.

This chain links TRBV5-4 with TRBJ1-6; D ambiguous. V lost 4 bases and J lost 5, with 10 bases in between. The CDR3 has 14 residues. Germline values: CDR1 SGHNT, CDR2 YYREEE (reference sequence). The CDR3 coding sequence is TGTGCCAGCAGCCTCCCCGGGGATAATTCACCCCTCCACTTT. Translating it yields CASSLPGDNSPLHF.

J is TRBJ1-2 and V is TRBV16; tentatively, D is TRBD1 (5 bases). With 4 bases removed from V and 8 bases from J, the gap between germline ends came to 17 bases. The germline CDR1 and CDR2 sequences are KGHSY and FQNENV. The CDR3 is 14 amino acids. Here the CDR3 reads CASSLSQGTGGYTF. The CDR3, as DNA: TGTGCCAGCAGCCTTTCTCAGGGAACGGGCGGCTACACCTTC.

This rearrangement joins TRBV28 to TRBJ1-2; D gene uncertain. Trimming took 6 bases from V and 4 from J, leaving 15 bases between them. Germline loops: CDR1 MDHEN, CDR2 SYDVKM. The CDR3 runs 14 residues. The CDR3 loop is CASSPPEEFYGYTF. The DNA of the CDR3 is TGTGCCAGCAGCCCCCCGGAGGAATTCTATGGCTACACCTTC.

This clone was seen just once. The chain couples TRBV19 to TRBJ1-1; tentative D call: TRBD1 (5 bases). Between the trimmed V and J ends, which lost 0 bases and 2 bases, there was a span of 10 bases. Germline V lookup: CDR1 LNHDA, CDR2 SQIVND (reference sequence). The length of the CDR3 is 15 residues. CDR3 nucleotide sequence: TGTGCCAGTAGTATAGATCGACAGCCCAACACTGAAGCTTTCTTT. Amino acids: CASSIDRQPNTEAFF.

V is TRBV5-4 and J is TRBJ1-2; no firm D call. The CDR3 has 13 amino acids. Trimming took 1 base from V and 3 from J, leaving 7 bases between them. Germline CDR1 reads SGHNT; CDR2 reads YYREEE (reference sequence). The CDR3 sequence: CASSLRLDYGYTF. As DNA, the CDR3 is TGTGCCAGCAGCTTGCGGCTAGACTATGGCTACACCTTC.

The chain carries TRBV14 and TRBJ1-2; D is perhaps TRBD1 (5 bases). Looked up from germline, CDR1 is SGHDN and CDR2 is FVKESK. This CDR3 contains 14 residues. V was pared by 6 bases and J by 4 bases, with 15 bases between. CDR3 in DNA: TGTGCCAGCAGTCTGGTCGGGGGTACCTATGGCTACACCTTC. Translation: CASSLVGGTYGYTF.

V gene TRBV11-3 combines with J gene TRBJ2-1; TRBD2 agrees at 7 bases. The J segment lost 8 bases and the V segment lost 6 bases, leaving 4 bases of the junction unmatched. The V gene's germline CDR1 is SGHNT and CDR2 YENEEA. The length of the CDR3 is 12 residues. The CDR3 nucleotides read TGTGCCAGCAGTCCCGCGGGGGATGAGCAGTTCTTC. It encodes CASSPAGDEQFF.

The CDR3 sequence is CASSLEASGGSYTQYF. CDR3 in DNA: TGTGCCAGCAGCTTAGAAGCTAGCGGGGGATCGTATACGCAGTATTTT. V gene TRBV7-6 combines with J gene TRBJ2-3; 10 nucleotides match TRBD2. The CDR3 length is 16 residues. The germline gives CDR1 SGHVS, CDR2 FNYEAQ. Trimming took 1 base from V and 7 from J; bases not matched to a gene: 8.

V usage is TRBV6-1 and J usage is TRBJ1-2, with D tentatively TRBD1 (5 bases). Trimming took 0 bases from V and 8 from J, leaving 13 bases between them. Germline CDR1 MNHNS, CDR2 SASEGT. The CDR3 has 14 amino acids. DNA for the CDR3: TGTGCCAGCAGTGAAGCGCGCAGGGCCAACGGCTACACCTTC. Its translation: CASSEARRANGYTF.

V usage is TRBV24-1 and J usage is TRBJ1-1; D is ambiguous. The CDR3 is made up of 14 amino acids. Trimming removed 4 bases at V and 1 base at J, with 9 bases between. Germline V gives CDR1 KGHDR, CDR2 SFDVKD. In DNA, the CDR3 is TGTGCCACCAGTGAGGATGGAGCGAACACTGAAGCTTTCTTT. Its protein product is CATSEDGANTEAFF.

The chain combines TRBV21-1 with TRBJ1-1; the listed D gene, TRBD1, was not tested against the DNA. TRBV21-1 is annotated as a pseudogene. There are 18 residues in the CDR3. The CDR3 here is CATGPNRRPGLGNTEAFF. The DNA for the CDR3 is TGTGCCACCGGACCCAATAGACGTCCAGGGTTGGGCAACACTGAAGCTTTCTTT.

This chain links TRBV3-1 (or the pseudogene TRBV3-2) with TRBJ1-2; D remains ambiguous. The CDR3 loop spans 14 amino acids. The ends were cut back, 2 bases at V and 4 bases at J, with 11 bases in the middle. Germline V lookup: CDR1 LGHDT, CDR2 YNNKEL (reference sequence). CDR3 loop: CASSQYPEGYGYTF. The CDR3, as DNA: TGTGCCAGCAGCCAATACCCAGAGGGCTATGGCTACACCTTC.

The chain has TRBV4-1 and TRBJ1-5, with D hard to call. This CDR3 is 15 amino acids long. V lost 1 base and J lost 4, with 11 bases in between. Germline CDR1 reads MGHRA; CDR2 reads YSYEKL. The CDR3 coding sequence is TGCGCCAGCAGCCAAGGGGTGGACTGGAATCAGCCCCAGCATTTT. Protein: CASSQGVDWNQPQHF.

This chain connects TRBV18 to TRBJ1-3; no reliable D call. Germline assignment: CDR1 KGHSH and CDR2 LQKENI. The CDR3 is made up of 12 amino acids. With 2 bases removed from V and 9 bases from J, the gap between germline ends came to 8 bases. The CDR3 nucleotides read TGTGCCAGCTCACCAGAGGGTACCACCATATATTTT. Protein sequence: CASSPEGTTIYF.

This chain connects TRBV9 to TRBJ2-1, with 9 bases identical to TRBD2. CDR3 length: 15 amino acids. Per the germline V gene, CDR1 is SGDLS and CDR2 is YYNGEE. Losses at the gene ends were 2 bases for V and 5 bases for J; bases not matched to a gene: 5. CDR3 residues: CASSVTGTSNNEQFF. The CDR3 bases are TGTGCCAGCAGCGTCACCGGGACTAGCAACAATGAGCAGTTCTTC.

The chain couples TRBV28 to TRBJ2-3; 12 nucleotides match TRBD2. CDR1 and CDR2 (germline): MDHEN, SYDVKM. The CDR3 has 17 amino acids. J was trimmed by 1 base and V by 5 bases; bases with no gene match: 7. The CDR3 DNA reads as TGTGCCAGCAGTGGTTCTAGACTAGCGGGGGGCACAGATACGCAGTATTTT. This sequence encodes CASSGSRLAGGTDTQYF.

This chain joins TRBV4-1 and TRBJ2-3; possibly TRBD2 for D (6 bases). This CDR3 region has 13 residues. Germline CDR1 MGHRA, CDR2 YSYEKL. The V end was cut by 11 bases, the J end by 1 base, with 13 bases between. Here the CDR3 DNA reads TGCGCCGCTGCACCTAGCGGCACAGATACGCAGTATTTT. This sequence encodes CAAAPSGTDTQYF.

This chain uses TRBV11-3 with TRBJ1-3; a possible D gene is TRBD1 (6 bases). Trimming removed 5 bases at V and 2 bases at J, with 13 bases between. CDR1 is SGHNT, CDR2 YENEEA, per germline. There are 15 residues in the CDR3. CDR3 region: CASSLGQTAGNTIYF. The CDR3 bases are TGTGCCAGCAGCCTAGGACAGACAGCTGGAAACACCATATATTTT.

Here the CDR3 DNA reads TGTGCCAGCAGTTACTCCCTGCCCGCTGGACTTAACTATGGCTACACCTTC. Translating gives CASSYSLPAGLNYGYTF. V usage is TRBV6-2 or TRBV6-3 and J usage is TRBJ1-2, with D uncertain. V lost 0 bases and J 1 base, leaving 15 bases between the germline ends. This CDR3 has 17 residues. Germline values: CDR1 MNHEY, CDR2 SVGEGT.

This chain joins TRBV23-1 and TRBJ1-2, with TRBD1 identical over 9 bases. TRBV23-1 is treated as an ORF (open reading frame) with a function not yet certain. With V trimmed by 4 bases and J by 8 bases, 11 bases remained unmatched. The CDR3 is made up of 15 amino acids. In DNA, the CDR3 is TGCGCCAGCAGTCGGGGACAGGGTTCGTCTCGCGGCTACACCTTC. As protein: CASSRGQGSSRGYTF.